This TCR beta chain was found in a study of radiation and T cells in renal cell carcinoma. As regards this clone: Antigen specificity is unknown.

The time point was: blood 4 weeks post-SBRT, at nephrectomy. Regarding treatment: 15 Gy SBRT to primary tumor, nephrectomy 4 weeks later. After SBRT, blood was collected at 2 and 4 weeks, plus baseline. The tumor was a clear cell renal cell carcinoma. Study conclusions and caveats: Top tumor clonotypes rose in blood 2 weeks post-radiation, then contracted.

Only in-frame clones appear in the TCRdb table, and some are missing; sequencing was by immunoSEQ multiplex PCR. The sample includes under 100,000 clones, 84% seen only once; the top ten take 6.5% to 8%. Germline assignment: CDR1 SQVTM and CDR2 ANQGSEA. Trimming took 6 bases from V and 1 from J, leaving 14 bases between them. The CDR3 consists of 14 residues. This TCR was sampled from a man in his sixties with renal cell carcinoma. The chain recombines TRBV29-1 with TRBJ2-3; D remains ambiguous. This specimen was blood, taken from a patient whose treatment included radiotherapy and nephrectomy. Here the CDR3 reads CSVRPPGRTDTQYF. The CDR3 coding sequence is TGCAGCGTGAGGCCCCCGGGTCGCACAGATACGCAGTATTTT.